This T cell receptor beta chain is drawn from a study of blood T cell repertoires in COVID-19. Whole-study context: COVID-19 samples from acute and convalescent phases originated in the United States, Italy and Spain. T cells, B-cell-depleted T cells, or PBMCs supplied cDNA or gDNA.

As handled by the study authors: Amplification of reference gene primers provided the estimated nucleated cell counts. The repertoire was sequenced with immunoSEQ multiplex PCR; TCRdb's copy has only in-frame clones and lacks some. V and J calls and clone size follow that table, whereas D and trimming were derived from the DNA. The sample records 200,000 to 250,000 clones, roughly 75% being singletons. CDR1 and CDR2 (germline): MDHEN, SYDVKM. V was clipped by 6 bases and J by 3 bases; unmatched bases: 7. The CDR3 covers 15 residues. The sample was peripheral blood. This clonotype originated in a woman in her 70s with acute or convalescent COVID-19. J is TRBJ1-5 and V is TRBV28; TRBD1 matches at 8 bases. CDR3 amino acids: CASSPPGQVNQPQHF. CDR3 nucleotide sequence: TGTGCCAGCAGCCCACCGGGACAGGTCAATCAGCCCCAGCATTTT.